What follows are 4 T cell receptor beta chains derived from one specimen sequenced in a study of shared clonotypes between healthy human individuals. Data came from immunoSEQ multiplex PCR; TCRdb stores just in-frame clones and leaves some out. The sample lists under 1 million clones; 95% to 97% were seen once. Naive CD8 cells, CD45RO-negative and positively selected for CCR7, excluded terminally differentiated effector memory CD45RA+ cells. Sample: naive CD8+ T cells sorted from blood. These receptors were taken from a young man in good health.

The chain employs TRBV27 and TRBJ2-7; 10 bases are shared with TRBD2. This CDR3 has 15 residues. Unmatched junction bases numbered 13, after V lost 7 bases and J lost 7 bases. The V gene's germline CDR1 is MNHEY and CDR2 SMNVEV (reference sequence). The CDR3 spells CASNSRTGLAREQYF. The CDR3 nucleotides are TGTGCCAGCAACTCGAGAACGGGACTAGCGAGAGAGCAGTACTTC.

CDR3 residues: CASSPADLTSTDTQYF. As DNA, the CDR3 is TGTGCCAGCAGCCCCGCGGACCTTACTAGCACAGATACGCAGTATTTT. V gene TRBV16 combines with J gene TRBJ2-3, with unresolved D. Germline V gene data show CDR1 as KGHSY and CDR2 as FQNENV. The CDR3 covers 16 residues. V dropped 4 bases and J dropped 0 bases, with 14 bases sitting between them.

The rearrangement links TRBV28 to TRBJ2-2; 7 bases are a match to TRBD1. CDR3 length equals 14 residues. V trimming: 6 bases; J trimming: 4 bases; junction bases outside the gene matches: 5. From germline, CDR1 is MDHEN and CDR2 SYDVKM. The CDR3 DNA reads as TGTGCCAGCAGCTACAGGGGTGGCACCGGGGAGCTGTTTTTT. This encodes CASSYRGGTGELFF.

The rearrangement links TRBV6-1 to TRBJ1-5; 9 nucleotides line up with TRBD1. The germline V gene has CDR1 MNHNS and CDR2 SASEGT. The CDR3 runs to 15 residues. Unmatched junction bases numbered 8, after V lost 4 bases and J lost 7 bases. DNA of the CDR3: TGTGCCAGCAGTGCGGACAGGGGTTTTCTACAGCCCCAGCATTTT. As protein: CASSADRGFLQPQHF.